The clone carrying this TCR beta chain was seen only a few times. No antigen is known for it. Via MiXCR, TCRdb re-called the 5' RACE reads, giving one row per CDR3 protein. The repertoire holds more than 400,000 distinct CDR3 sequences, approximately 16% seen once, with less than 0.5% in the top ten. These data come from a study of identical twins. V dropped 1 base and J dropped 0 bases, with 10 bases sitting between them. The CDR3 is made up of 16 amino acids. The germline gives CDR1 SNHLY, CDR2 FYNNEI. Whole-study results and caveats: One should note that invariant MAIT and iNKT cells could partly confound zero-insertion analyses. Modelling underestimated the level of out-of-frame TCR alpha sharing observed in monozygotic twins.

The data also belong to a second study, concerning yellow fever vaccine responses in identical twins.

The chain uses TRBV2 and TRBJ2-4; D is undetermined. The source of this sequence is a woman aged 18-30 years in good health. The sequencing sample was made of CD4+ T cells sorted from blood. CDR3 nucleotides: TGTGCCAGCAGTGAAGGGAGTAGGACAGCCAAAAACATTCAGTACTTC. Translation: CASSEGSRTAKNIQYF.